This T cell receptor (beta chain) appears in the sequencing data of a study of blood T cell repertoires in COVID-19. The CDR3 is 14 residues long. Germline lookup yields CDR1 LNHDA and CDR2 SQIVND (reference sequence). The V and J ends lost 1 base and 0 bases respectively, with 6 bases between them. Profiled with immunoSEQ multiplex PCR; TCRdb holds only in-frame clones, not every one. Of some 190,000 clones listed, 80% are singletons. The chain is built from TRBV19 and TRBJ1-2; tentative D call: TRBD1 (5 bases). This receptor was obtained from a man aged 60 to 69 with acute or convalescent COVID-19. Sequencing was done on a sample of peripheral blood. CDR3 in DNA: TGTGCCAGTAGTATAGTAGGGGCTAACTATGGCTACACCTTC. Translation gives CASSIVGANYGYTF. Together with reference TRBV19 and TRBJ1-2, the CDR3 gives the full variable domain: DGGITQSPKYLFRKEGQNVTLSCEQNLNHDAMYWYRQDPGQGLRLIYYSQIVNDFQKGDIAEGYSVSREKKESFPLTVTSAQKNPTAFYLCASSIVGANYGYTFGSGTRLTVV.